These T cell receptor beta chains were read from a single sample in a study of T cells in Graves' hyperthyroidism and ophthalmopathy. TCRdb analysed the multiplex PCR reads with MiXCR anew, one entry per CDR3 protein. The repertoire has over 650,000 distinct CDR3 sequences, roughly 15% of them found once; the top ten carry approximately 8.4%. Sequencing was done on a sample of blood. All receptors come from a man aged 18 to 29 with Graves' hyperthyroidism. CDR3s include the opening cysteine and the closing phenylalanine or tryptophan. Fields, in order: V gene, J gene, D gene, clone size, CDR3 DNA, CDR3 protein. The D gene is left open where the match is weak. Clone size appears in some rows only: once, few, many, or a class for an expanded clone.

>TRBV9|TRBJ2-7|.|.
TGTGCCAGCAGCGTAGGTACAGGCGAATACGAGCAGTACTTC
CASSVGTGEYEQYF
>TRBV27|TRBJ2-5|.|.
TGTGCCAGCAGTATAGGGACACAAGATACCCAGTACTTC
CASSIGTQDTQYF
>TRBV2|TRBJ2-7|.|few
TGTGCCAGCAGTGACCCAGCGGGCCCCCAGGACGAGCAGTACTTC
CASSDPAGPQDEQYF
>TRBV4-3|TRBJ2-2|.|.
TGCGCCAGCAGCCAAGAGCGGAAGCGTCTACCCGGGGAGCTGTTTTTT
CASSQERKRLPGELFF
>TRBV19|TRBJ1-1|.|few
TGTGCCAGTATTGGAGGGTGGGGCACTGAAGCTTTCTTT
CASIGGWGTEAFF
>TRBV28|TRBJ2-7|.|few
TGTGCCAGCTCCTCGGAGTACGAGCAGTACTTC
CASSSEYEQYF
>TRBV29-1|TRBJ2-4|.|.
TGCAGCGTTTTAACGGAAAACAAAAACATTCAGTACTTC
CSVLTENKNIQYF
>TRBV11-2|TRBJ2-1|TRBD2|many
TGTGCCAGCAGCCGAGCTAGCGGGAGTAGGTACAATGAGCAGTTCTTC
CASSRASGSRYNEQFF
>TRBV27|TRBJ2-3|TRBD2|few
TGTGCCAGCAGAACAGTAGGGACTAGCGGGAGGGATACGCAGTATTTT
CASRTVGTSGRDTQYF
>TRBV11-2|TRBJ1-1|TRBD1|many
TGTGCCAGCAGCCGGACAGGGGGCGCGGGAACTGAAGCTTTCTTT
CASSRTGGAGTEAFF
>TRBV7-3|TRBJ2-1|TRBD1|.
TGTGCCAGCAGCTCCCGACAGGGGGGGTGGCAGTTCTTC
CASSSRQGGWQFF
>TRBV4-2|TRBJ2-7|TRBD2|few
TGTGCCAGCAGCCCTTATAGCGGGAGGTCCATCGAGCAGTACTTC
CASSPYSGRSIEQYF
>TRBV2|TRBJ2-1|.|many
TGTGCCAGCAGTGAAGAACGGGGCGAGCAGTTCTTC
CASSEERGEQFF
>TRBV6-1|TRBJ2-7|TRBD1|.
TGTGCCAGCAAGACAGGGGCTGTTAGCTACGAGCAGTACTTC
CASKTGAVSYEQYF
>TRBV28|TRBJ2-7|.|few
TGTGCCAGCAGTTTGATTTTTGGTTTCCAAGAGCAGTACTTC
CASSLIFGFQEQYF
>TRBV25-1|TRBJ2-1|TRBD2|many
TGTGCCAGCAGTGAGACTAGCGGGAGGGCTTACAATGAGCAGTTCTTC
CASSETSGRAYNEQFF
>TRBV28|TRBJ2-1|.|medium-sized
TGTGCCAGCAGTTTATACGGGTTAGTCAATGAGCAGTTCTTC
CASSLYGLVNEQFF
>TRBV12-3/TRBV12-4|TRBJ1-5|TRBD1|many
TGTGCCAGCAGTTTGTGGGGGACAGGGGGGTATCAGCCCCAGCATTTT
CASSLWGTGGYQPQHF
>TRBV6-1|TRBJ2-3|TRBD1|few
TGTGCCAGCGGTGGACAGGGGAAATTAAGCACTAGCACAGATACGCAGTATTTT
CASGGQGKLSTSTDTQYF
>TRBV29-1|TRBJ2-1|.|.
TGCAGCGTTGGAGGAAGGGGATCCTCCTACAATGAGCAGTTCTTC
CSVGGRGSSYNEQFF
>TRBV3-1|TRBJ2-2|TRBD1|.
TGTGCCAGCAGCCCTAGGTTCCCGGGACAGGGGGACACCGGGGAGCTGTTTTTT
CASSPRFPGQGDTGELFF
>TRBV7-3|TRBJ2-2|.|.
TGTGCCAGCAGCTTAACGAAACAGGGCCACCGGGGAGCTGTTTTT
CASSLTKQGHRGAVF
>TRBV6-2/TRBV6-3|TRBJ2-7|TRBD2|many
TGTGCCAGCAGTTACTCCTACTCTAGCGGGAGATCTACCTACGAGCAGTACTTC
CASSYSYSSGRSTYEQYF
>TRBV29-1|TRBJ1-2|TRBD1|.
TGCAGCGTTGAAGCGTTCGGGACAGGGGGGAACTATGGCTACACCTTC
CSVEAFGTGGNYGYTF
>TRBV12-3/TRBV12-4|TRBJ2-4|TRBD2|many
TGTGCCAGCAACCGAGGGACTAGCGGAAACATTCAGTACTTC
CASNRGTSGNIQYF
>TRBV9|TRBJ2-3|TRBD2|.
TGTGCCAGCAGCAAGACTCGGACTAGCGGGAGAACAGATACGCAGTATTTT
CASSKTRTSGRTDTQYF
>TRBV7-9|TRBJ2-1|.|few
TGTGCCAGCAGCGGACGGACAGTATCCTACAATGAGCAGTTCTTC
CASSGRTVSYNEQFF
>TRBV2|TRBJ1-5|.|few
TGTGCCAGCAGAGCAATACAAGATAGCAATCAGCCCCAGCATTTT
CASRAIQDSNQPQHF
>TRBV30|TRBJ1-2|.|.
TGTGCCTGGAGTGTATCAGGATCGCGGTCTGGCTACACCTTC
CAWSVSGSRSGYTF
>TRBV12-3/TRBV12-4|TRBJ2-3|.|.
TGTGCCAGCAGTATTGACAAATCCACAGATACGCAGTATTTT
CASSIDKSTDTQYF
>TRBV5-1|TRBJ2-2|.|few
TGCGCCAGCAGCTCCCACGGTTTTGGGGCCGGGGAGCTGTTTTTT
CASSSHGFGAGELFF
>TRBV20-1|TRBJ2-1|TRBD1|many
TGCAGTGCTATCCGGGACAGGGGGAACAATGAGCAGTTCTTC
CSAIRDRGNNEQFF
>TRBV12-3/TRBV12-4|TRBJ2-1|TRBD2|many
TGTGCCAGCAGTAGCGGGAGCCGGAATGAGCAGTTCTTC
CASSSGSRNEQFF
>TRBV30|TRBJ1-1|.|many
TGTGCCTGGACGCGCCCATTAAGTACTGAAGCTTTCTTT
CAWTRPLSTEAFF
>TRBV19|TRBJ1-5|.|.
TGTGCCAGTCGCGTAAATCCAGGGTGGGAGCCCCAGCATTTT
CASRVNPGWEPQHF
>TRBV7-3|TRBJ2-7|.|many
TGTGCCAGCAGCCCCGGACACAACTACGAGCAGTACTTC
CASSPGHNYEQYF
>TRBV5-4|TRBJ1-5|.|few
TGTGCCAGCAGCTTCCAGCCAGGCCAGCCCCAGCATTTT
CASSFQPGQPQHF
>TRBV16|TRBJ1-2|TRBD1|few
TGTGCCAGCAGCCAATTGAGGGACAGGACAAAGGGTGGCTACACCTTC
CASSQLRDRTKGGYTF
>TRBV10-3|TRBJ2-5|TRBD2|.
TGTGCCATCAGTGAGGGTAGCGGGGGCCCGAAGACCCAGTACTTC
CAISEGSGGPKTQYF
>TRBV7-3|TRBJ2-1|TRBD2|.
TGTGCCAGCACGCTATGGGGGGGTGGGCCCTACAATGAGCAGTTCTTC
CASTLWGGGPYNEQFF
>TRBV30|TRBJ1-5|.|many
TGTGCCTGGAGTGTCGGAGCTAATCAGCCCCAGCATTTT
CAWSVGANQPQHF
>TRBV2|TRBJ2-1|TRBD2|few
TGTGCCAGCAGACGAGCGGGAGCCTCCTACAATGAGCAGTTCTTC
CASRRAGASYNEQFF
>TRBV28|TRBJ1-5|.|.
TGTGCCAGCAGTTTATCGGGGACCTCGCGGCCCCAGCATTTT
CASSLSGTSRPQHF
>TRBV6-5|TRBJ1-5|.|many
TGTGCCAGCAGTTACAGGGGGACGAGAAGCAATCAGCCCCAGCATTTT
CASSYRGTRSNQPQHF
>TRBV2|TRBJ2-7|TRBD1|many
TGTGCCAGCATAGCGACAGGGACATTGGAGCAGTACTTC
CASIATGTLEQYF